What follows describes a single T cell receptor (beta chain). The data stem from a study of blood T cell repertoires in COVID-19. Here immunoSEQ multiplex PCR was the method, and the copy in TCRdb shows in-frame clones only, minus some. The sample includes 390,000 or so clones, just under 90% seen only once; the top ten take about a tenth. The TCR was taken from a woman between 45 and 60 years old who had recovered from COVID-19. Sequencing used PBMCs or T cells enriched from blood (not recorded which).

The CDR3 here is CASSEHPGSEAFF. The CDR3, as DNA: TGTGCCAGCAGTGAACATCCTGGGAGTGAAGCTTTCTTT. This sequence joins TRBV2 and TRBJ1-1, with D hard to call. From germline, CDR1 is SNHLY and CDR2 FYNNEI. Trimming removed 2 bases at V and 7 bases at J, with 11 bases between. The CDR3 loop spans 13 amino acids. The full variable domain, with the rest looked up from reference TRBV2 and TRBJ1-1, is EPEVTQTPSHQVTQMGQEVILRCVPISNHLYFYWYRQILGQKVEFLVSFYNNEISEKSEIFDDQFSVERPDGSNFTLKIRSTKLEDSAMYFCASSEHPGSEAFFGQGTRLTVV.